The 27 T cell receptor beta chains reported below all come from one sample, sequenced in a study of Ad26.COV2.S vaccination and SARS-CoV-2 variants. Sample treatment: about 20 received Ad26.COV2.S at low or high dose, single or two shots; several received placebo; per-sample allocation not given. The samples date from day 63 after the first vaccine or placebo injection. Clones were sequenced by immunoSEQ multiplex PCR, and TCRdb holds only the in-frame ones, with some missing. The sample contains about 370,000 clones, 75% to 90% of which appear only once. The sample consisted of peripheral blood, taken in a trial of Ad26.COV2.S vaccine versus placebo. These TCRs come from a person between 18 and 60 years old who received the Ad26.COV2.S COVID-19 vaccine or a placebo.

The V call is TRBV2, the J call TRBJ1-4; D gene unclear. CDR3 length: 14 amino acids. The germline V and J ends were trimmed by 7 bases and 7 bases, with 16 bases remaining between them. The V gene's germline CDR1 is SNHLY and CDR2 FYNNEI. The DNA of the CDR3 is TGTGCCAGCAACCCGGGTTCGAGGTTTGAAAAACTGTTTTTT. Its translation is CASNPGSRFEKLFF.

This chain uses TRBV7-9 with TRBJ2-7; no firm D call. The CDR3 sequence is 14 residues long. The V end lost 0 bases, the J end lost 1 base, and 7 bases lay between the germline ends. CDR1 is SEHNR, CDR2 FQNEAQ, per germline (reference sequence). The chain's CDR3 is CASSLAGPSYEQYF. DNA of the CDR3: TGTGCCAGCAGCTTAGCAGGGCCTTCCTACGAGCAGTACTTC.

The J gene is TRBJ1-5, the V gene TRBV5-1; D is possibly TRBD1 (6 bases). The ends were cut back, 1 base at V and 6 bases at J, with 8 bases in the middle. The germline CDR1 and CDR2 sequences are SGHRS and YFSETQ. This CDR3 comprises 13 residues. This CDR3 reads CASSLTGIQPQHF. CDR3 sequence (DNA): TGCGCCAGCAGCTTGACAGGGATTCAGCCCCAGCATTTT.

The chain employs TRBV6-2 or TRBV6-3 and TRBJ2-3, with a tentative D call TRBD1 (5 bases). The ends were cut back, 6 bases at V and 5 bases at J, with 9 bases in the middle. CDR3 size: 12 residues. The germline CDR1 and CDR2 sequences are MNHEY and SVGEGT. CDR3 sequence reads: CASSLGEDTQYF. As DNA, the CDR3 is TGTGCCAGCAGCCTAGGGGAAGATACGCAGTATTTT.

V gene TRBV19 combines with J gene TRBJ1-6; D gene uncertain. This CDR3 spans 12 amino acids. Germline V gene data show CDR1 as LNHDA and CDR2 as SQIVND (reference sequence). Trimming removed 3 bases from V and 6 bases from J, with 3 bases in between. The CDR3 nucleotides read TGTGCCAGTAGTATCACTAATTCACCCCTCCACTTT. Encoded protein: CASSITNSPLHF. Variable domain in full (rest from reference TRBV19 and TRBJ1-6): DGGITQSPKYLFRKEGQNVTLSCEQNLNHDAMYWYRQDPGQGLRLIYYSQIVNDFQKGDIAEGYSVSREKKESFPLTVTSAQKNPTAFYLCASSITNSPLHFGNGTRLTVT.

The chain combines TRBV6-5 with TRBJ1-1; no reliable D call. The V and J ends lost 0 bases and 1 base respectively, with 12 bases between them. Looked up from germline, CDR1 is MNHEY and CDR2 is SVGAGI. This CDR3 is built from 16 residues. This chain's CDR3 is CASSYSEGPRNTEAFF. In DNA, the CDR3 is TGTGCCAGCAGTTACTCCGAAGGACCCAGGAACACTGAAGCTTTCTTT.

As DNA, the CDR3 is TGTGCCAGCAGCTTTTCCGACGAGAATGAAAAACTGTTTTTT. The encoded protein is CASSFSDENEKLFF. The chain combines TRBV5-4 with TRBJ1-4; no clear D gene. The CDR3 consists of 14 residues. V lost 2 bases and J 5 bases, leaving 10 bases between the germline ends. Germline lookup yields CDR1 SGHNT and CDR2 YYREEE (reference sequence).

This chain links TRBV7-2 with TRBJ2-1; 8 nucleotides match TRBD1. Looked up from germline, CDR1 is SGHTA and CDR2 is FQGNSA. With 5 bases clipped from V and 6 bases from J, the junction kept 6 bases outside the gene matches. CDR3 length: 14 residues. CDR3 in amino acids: CASSLRQGRNEQFF. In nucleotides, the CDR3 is TGTGCCAGCAGCCTAAGACAGGGGCGCAATGAGCAGTTCTTC.

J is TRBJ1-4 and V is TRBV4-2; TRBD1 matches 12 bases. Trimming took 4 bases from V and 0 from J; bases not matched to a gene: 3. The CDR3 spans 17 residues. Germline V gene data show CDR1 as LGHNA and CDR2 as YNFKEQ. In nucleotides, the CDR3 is TGTGCCAGCAGCCTGGGACAGGGGGCGACAACTAATGAAAAACTGTTTTTT. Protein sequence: CASSLGQGATTNEKLFF.

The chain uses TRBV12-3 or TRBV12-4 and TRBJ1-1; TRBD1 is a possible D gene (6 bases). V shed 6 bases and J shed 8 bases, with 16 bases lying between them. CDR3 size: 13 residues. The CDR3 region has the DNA TGTGCCAGCAGGGCAATTGGGACACCCGAAGCTTTCTTT. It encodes CASRAIGTPEAFF.

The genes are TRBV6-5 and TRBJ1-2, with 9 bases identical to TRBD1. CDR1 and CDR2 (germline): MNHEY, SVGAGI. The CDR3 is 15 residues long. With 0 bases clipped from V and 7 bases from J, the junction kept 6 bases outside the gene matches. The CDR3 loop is CASSYSSGTGSGYTF. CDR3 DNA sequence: TGTGCCAGCAGTTACTCTTCCGGGACAGGGAGTGGCTACACCTTC.

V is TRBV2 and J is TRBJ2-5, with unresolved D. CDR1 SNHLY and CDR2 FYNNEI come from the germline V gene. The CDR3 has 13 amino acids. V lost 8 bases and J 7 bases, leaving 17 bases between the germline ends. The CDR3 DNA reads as TGTGCCAGCGGCCGGACCTTCCTTTTGACCCAGTACTTC. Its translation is CASGRTFLLTQYF.

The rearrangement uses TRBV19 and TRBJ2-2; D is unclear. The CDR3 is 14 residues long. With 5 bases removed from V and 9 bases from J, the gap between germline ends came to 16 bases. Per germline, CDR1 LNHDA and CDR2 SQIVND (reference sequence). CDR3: CASSGSRNVRELFF. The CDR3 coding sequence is TGTGCCAGTAGTGGCAGTAGAAATGTCCGGGAGCTGTTTTTT.

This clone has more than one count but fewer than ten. The CDR3 coding sequence is TGCACCAGCAGCCAAGATAGTCGTGAGCAGTTCTTC. The encoded protein is CTSSQDSREQFF. V usage is TRBV1 and J usage is TRBJ2-1; the table's D call, TRBD2, was not checked against the DNA. TRBV1 is assigned pseudogene status. This CDR3 has 12 amino acids.

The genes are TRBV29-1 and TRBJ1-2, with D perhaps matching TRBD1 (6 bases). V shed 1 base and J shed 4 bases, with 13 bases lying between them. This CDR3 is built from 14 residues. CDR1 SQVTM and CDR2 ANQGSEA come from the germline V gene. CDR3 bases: TGCAGCGTTGAAGCCCGAGGGGGACTCTATGGCTACACCTTC. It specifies CSVEARGGLYGYTF.

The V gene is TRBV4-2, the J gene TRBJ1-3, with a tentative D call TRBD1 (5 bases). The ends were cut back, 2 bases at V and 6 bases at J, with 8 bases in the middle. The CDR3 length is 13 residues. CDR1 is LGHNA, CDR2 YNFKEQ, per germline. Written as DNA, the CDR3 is TGTGCCAGCAGCCAATTAGGGGAAAACACCATATATTTT. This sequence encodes CASSQLGENTIYF.

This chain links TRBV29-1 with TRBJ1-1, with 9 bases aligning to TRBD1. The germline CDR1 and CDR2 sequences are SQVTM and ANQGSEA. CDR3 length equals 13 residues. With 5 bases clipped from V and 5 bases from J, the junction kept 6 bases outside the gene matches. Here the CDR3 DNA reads TGCAGCGTTAGGGGACAGGGTGGGACTGAAGCTTTCTTT. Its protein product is CSVRGQGGTEAFF.

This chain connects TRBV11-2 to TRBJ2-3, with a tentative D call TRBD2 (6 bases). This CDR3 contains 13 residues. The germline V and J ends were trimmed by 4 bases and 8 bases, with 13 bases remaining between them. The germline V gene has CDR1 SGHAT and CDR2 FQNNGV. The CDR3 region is CASSYDPGGTQYF. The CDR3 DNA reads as TGTGCCAGCAGCTATGATCCCGGGGGTACGCAGTATTTT.

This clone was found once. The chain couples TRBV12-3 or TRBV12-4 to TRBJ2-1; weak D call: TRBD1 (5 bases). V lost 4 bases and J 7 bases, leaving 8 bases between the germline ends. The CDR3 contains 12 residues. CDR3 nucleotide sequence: TGTGCCAGCAGTTGGTCAGGGAATGAGCAGTTCTTC. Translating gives CASSWSGNEQFF.

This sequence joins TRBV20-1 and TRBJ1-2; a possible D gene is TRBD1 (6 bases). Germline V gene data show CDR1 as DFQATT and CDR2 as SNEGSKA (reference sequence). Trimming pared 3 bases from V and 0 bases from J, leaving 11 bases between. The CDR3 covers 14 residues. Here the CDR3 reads CSASPAGANYGYTF. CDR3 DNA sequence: TGCAGTGCTAGTCCGGCAGGGGCTAACTATGGCTACACCTTC.

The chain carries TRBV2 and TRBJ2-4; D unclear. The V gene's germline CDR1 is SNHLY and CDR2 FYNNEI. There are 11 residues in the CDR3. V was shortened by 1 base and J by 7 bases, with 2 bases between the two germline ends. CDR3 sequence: CASSEGNIQYF. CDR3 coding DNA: TGTGCCAGCAGTGAAGGGAACATTCAGTACTTC. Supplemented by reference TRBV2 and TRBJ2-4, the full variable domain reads EPEVTQTPSHQVTQMGQEVILRCVPISNHLYFYWYRQILGQKVEFLVSFYNNEISEKSEIFDDQFSVERPDGSNFTLKIRSTKLEDSAMYFCASSEGNIQYFGAGTRLSVL.

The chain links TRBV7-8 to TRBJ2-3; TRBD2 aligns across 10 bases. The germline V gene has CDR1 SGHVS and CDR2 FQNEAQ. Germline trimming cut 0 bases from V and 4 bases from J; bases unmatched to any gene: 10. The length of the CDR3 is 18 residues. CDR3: CASSLAQTLAGLPDTQYF. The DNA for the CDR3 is TGTGCCAGCAGCTTAGCCCAAACACTAGCGGGGTTGCCAGATACGCAGTATTTT.

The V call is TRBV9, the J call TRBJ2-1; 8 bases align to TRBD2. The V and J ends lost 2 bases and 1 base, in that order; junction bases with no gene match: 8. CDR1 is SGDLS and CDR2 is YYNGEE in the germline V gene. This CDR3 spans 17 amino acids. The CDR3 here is CASSVARAGASYNEQFF. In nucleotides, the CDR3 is TGTGCCAGCAGCGTTGCCAGAGCGGGGGCTTCCTACAATGAGCAGTTCTTC.

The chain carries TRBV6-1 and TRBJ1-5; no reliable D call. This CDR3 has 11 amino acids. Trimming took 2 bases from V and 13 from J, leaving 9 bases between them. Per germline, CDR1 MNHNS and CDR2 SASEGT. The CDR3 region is CASSENAHQHF. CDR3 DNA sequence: TGTGCCAGCAGTGAAAACGCGCATCAGCATTTT.

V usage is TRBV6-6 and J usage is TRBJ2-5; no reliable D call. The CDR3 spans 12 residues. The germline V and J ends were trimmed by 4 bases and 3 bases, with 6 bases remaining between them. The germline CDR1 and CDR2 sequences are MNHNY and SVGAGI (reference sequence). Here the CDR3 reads CASSSGEETQYF. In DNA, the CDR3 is TGTGCCAGCAGTTCTGGGGAAGAGACCCAGTACTTC.

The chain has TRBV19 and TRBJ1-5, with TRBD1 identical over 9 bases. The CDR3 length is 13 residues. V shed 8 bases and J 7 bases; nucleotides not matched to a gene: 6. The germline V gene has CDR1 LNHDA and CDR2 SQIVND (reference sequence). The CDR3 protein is CASWDRETQPQHF. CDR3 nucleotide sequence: TGTGCCAGTTGGGACAGGGAAACCCAGCCCCAGCATTTT.

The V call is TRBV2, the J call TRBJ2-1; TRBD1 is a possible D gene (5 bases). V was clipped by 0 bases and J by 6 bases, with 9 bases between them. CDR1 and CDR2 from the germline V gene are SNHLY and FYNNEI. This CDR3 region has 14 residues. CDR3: CASSEASRANEQFF. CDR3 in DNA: TGTGCCAGCAGTGAAGCTAGCAGGGCCAATGAGCAGTTCTTC.